These 3 T cell receptor beta chains were sequenced from one sample in a study of OX40 agonist ivuxolimab in advanced cancers. Some clones are missing from TCRdb's copy, which holds only in-frame ones; the method was immunoSEQ multiplex PCR. The table lists fewer than 40,000 clones, about 86% of them singletons, with approximately 31% in the top ten. The starting material was CD4+ or CD8+ T cells sorted from blood, obtained in a trial of the OX40 agonist ivuxolimab. The source of these receptors is an adult with an advanced solid tumor such as melanoma, head and neck, liver or kidney cancer.

V and J are TRBV7-9 and TRBJ1-2; TRBD1 is a possible D gene (6 bases). V lost 7 bases and J 6 bases, leaving 15 bases between the germline ends. CDR1 and CDR2 (germline): SEHNR, FQNEAQ (reference sequence). The CDR3 totals 13 residues. The CDR3 region has the DNA TGTGCCAGCAAAAACTTGACAGGCAATGGCTACACCTTC. Its translation is CASKNLTGNGYTF.

The chain links TRBV28 to TRBJ1-4; no clear D. The CDR3 covers 11 residues. From germline, CDR1 is MDHEN and CDR2 SYDVKM. The V end was cut by 3 bases, the J end by 7 bases, with 3 bases between. CDR3 residues: CASSFGEKLFF. CDR3 coding DNA: TGTGCCAGCAGTTTTGGTGAAAAACTGTTTTTT.

J is TRBJ2-1 and V is TRBV23-1, with TRBD2 identical over 7 bases. TRBV23-1 falls under the ORF class, with uncertain function. V gave up 3 bases and J gave up 15 bases; unmatched junction bases: 11. The CDR3 contains 13 residues. CDR3 coding DNA: TGCGCCAGCAGTCAGTCCTTGGCGGGAGAGTGGTTCTTC. It is translated as CASSQSLAGEWFF.